The 3 T cell receptor beta chains below come from one sample, sequenced in a study of blood T cell repertoires in COVID-19. The data were produced by immunoSEQ multiplex PCR, yet TCRdb's version contains in-frame clones alone and is incomplete. The sample yields nearly 350,000 clones, around nine tenths seen once. The source material was peripheral blood. The source is a woman aged 70-85 years with COVID-19, enrolled during active disease.

This clone appeared a single time. The chain couples TRBV6-5 to TRBJ2-5; the D gene is possibly TRBD2 (6 bases). V dropped 4 bases and J dropped 3 bases, with 15 bases sitting between them. This CDR3 region has 15 residues. Germline V lookup: CDR1 MNHEY, CDR2 SVGAGI. The DNA for the CDR3 is TGTGCCAGCAGTTTAAGGACTACCACGAAAGAGACCCAGTACTTC. The encoded protein is CASSLRTTTKETQYF.

This sequence joins TRBV2 and TRBJ1-1; 7 bases line up with TRBD1. This CDR3 is 14 amino acids long. J was trimmed by 1 base and V by 4 bases; bases with no gene match: 3. Germline CDR1 and CDR2: SNHLY and FYNNEI. In DNA, the CDR3 is TGTGCCAGCAGTGGGGGACAGACGAACACTGAAGCTTTCTTT. It specifies CASSGGQTNTEAFF. Together with reference TRBV2 and TRBJ1-1, the CDR3 gives the full variable domain: EPEVTQTPSHQVTQMGQEVILRCVPISNHLYFYWYRQILGQKVEFLVSFYNNEISEKSEIFDDQFSVERPDGSNFTLKIRSTKLEDSAMYFCASSGGQTNTEAFFGQGTRLTVV.

Only one count was recorded for this clone. The rearrangement uses TRBV4-1 and TRBJ2-1; D is unresolved. CDR3 length equals 16 residues. With 0 bases removed from V and 5 bases from J, the gap between germline ends came to 14 bases. Germline V CDR1 and CDR2: MGHRA, YSYEKL. This CDR3 reads CASSQDWAGSDNEQFF. For the CDR3, the DNA is TGCGCCAGCAGCCAAGATTGGGCAGGATCCGACAATGAGCAGTTCTTC.